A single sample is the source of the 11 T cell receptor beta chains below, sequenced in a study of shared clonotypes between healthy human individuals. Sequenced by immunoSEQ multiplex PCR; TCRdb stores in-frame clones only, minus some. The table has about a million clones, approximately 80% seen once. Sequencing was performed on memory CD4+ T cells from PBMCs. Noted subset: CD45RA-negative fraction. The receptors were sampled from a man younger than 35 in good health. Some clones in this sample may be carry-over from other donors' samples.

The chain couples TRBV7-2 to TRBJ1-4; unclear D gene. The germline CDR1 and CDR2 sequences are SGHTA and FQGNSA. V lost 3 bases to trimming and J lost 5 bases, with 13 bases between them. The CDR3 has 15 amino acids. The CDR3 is CASSFWTGMNEKLFF. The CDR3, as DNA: TGTGCCAGCAGCTTTTGGACGGGGATGAATGAAAAACTGTTTTTT. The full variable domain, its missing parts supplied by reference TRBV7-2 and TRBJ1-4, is GAGVSQSPSNKVTEKGKDVELRCDPISGHTALYWYRQSLGQGLEFLIYFQGNSAPDKSGLPSDRFSAERTGGSVSTLTIQRTQQEDSAVYLCASSFWTGMNEKLFFGSGTQLSVL.

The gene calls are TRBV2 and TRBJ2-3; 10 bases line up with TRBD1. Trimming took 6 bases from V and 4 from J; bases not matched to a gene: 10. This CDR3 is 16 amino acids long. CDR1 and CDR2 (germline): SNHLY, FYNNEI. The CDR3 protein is CASRRRTGGYADTQYF. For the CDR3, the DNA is TGTGCCAGCAGGAGACGGACAGGGGGGTACGCAGATACGCAGTATTTT. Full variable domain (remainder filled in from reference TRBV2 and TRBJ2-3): EPEVTQTPSHQVTQMGQEVILRCVPISNHLYFYWYRQILGQKVEFLVSFYNNEISEKSEIFDDQFSVERPDGSNFTLKIRSTKLEDSAMYFCASRRRTGGYADTQYFGPGTRLTVL.

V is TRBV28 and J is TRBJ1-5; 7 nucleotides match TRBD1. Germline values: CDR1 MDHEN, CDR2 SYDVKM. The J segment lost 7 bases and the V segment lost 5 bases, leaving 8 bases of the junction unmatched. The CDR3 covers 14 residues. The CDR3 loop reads CASSKRQGAQPQHF. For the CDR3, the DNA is TGTGCCAGCAGTAAAAGACAGGGAGCCCAGCCCCAGCATTTT.

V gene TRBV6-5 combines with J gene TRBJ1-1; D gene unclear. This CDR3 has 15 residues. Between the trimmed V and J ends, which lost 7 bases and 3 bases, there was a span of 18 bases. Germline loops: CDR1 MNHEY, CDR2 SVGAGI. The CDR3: CASTLRRAHYTEAFF. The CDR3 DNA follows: TGTGCCAGCACACTCCGGAGAGCTCATTACACTGAAGCTTTCTTT.

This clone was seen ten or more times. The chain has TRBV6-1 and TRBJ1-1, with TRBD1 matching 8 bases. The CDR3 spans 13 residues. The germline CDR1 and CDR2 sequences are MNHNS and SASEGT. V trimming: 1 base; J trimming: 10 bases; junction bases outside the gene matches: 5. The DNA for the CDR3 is TGTGCCAGCAGTGAAGTTGGAGGGACAGGAGCTTTCTTT. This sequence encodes CASSEVGGTGAFF.

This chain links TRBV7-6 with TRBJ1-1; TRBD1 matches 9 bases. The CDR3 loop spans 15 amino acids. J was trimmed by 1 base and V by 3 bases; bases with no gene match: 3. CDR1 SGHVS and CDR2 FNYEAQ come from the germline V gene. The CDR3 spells CASSLGTGQNTEAFF. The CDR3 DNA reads TGTGCCAGCAGCTTGGGGACAGGGCAGAACACTGAAGCTTTCTTT. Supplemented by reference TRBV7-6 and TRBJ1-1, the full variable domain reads GAGVSQSPRYKVTKRGQDVALRCDPISGHVSLYWYRQALGQGPEFLTYFNYEAQQDKSGLPNDRFSAERPEGSISTLTIQRTEQRDSAMYRCASSLGTGQNTEAFFGQGTRLTVV.

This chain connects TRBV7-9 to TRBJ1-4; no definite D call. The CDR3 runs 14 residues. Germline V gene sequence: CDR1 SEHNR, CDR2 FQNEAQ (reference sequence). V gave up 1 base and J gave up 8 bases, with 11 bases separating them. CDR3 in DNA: TGTGCCAGCAGCTTAGGGCAGGAGGGAGAAAAACTGTTTTTT. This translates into CASSLGQEGEKLFF.

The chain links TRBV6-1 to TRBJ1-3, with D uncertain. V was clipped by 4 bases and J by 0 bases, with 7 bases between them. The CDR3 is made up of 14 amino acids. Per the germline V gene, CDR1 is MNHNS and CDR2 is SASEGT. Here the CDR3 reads CASSAGPSGNTIYF. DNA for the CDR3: TGTGCCAGCAGTGCAGGCCCCTCTGGAAACACCATATATTTT.

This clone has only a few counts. CDR3 region: CASSVDQGVGYEQYF. CDR3 DNA: TGTGCCAGCAGCGTAGACCAGGGCGTGGGCTACGAGCAGTACTTC. This sequence joins TRBV9 and TRBJ2-7; D may be TRBD1 (5 bases). The V gene's germline CDR1 is SGDLS and CDR2 YYNGEE. V was pared by 0 bases and J by 3 bases, with 13 bases between. The CDR3 is 15 amino acids.

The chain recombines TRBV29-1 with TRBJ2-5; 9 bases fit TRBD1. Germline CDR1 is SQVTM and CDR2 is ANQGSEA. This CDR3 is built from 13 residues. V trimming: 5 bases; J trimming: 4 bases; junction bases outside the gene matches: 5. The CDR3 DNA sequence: TGCAGCGTTCCGGACAGGGGAGGAGAGACCCAGTACTTC. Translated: CSVPDRGGETQYF.

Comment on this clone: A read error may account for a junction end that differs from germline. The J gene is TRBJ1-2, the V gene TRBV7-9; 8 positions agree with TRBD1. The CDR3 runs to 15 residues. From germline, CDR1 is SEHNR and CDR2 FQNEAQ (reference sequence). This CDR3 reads CASSLRTGPKYGYTF. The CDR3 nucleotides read TGTGCCAGCAGCCTACGGACAGGGCCTAAGTATGGCTACACCTTC.